This T cell receptor beta chain is drawn from a study of blood T cell repertoires in COVID-19. At the level of the study: T cells, B-cell-depleted T cells, or PBMCs provided the cDNA or gDNA that served as material.

As handled by the study authors: Amplification of reference gene primers was used by the study to estimate nucleated cell counts. Libraries were prepared by immunoSEQ multiplex PCR; TCRdb keeps only in-frame clonotypes and omits some of them. From that table come the V and J calls and clone size; the DNA was used to work out D and trimming. This sample has 45,000 to 60,000 clones, with approximately 86% found just once. Germline assignment: CDR1 SEHNR and CDR2 FQNEAQ (reference sequence). The CDR3 sequence is 14 residues long. V dropped 4 bases and J dropped 4; count of bases not matched to a gene: 7.

The chain uses TRBV7-9 and TRBJ2-7; the match to TRBD1 covers 7 bases. The sequencing input was peripheral blood. The sequence was collected from a human donor with active COVID-19. The donor label of this sample is uncertain. Written as DNA, the CDR3 is TGTGCCAGCAGCTCCGACAGGGTGAGGTACGAGCAGTACTTC. Protein product: CASSSDRVRYEQYF.